This passage covers 27 T cell receptor beta chains from one sample sequenced in a study of blood T cell repertoires in COVID-19. Method: immunoSEQ multiplex PCR; TCRdb's copy keeps in-frame clones and lacks some. The table shows fewer than 350,000 clones, with about 86% occurring only once. The source material was peripheral blood. The receptors shown here come from a woman aged 60-75 years with active or convalescent COVID-19.

The rearrangement uses TRBV30 and TRBJ1-5; 9 nucleotides line up with TRBD1. With V trimmed by 1 base and J by 6 bases, 10 bases remained unmatched. This CDR3 is 16 amino acids long. Germline V gene lookup returns CDR1 GTSNPN and CDR2 SVGIG (reference sequence). CDR3: CAWSAGTGFVGQPQHF. The CDR3, as DNA: TGTGCCTGGAGTGCCGGGACAGGGTTTGTCGGTCAGCCCCAGCATTTT.

J is TRBJ1-1 and V is TRBV10-1; a weak D match, TRBD1 (5 bases). The germline V and J ends were trimmed by 2 bases and 4 bases, with 8 bases remaining between them. Germline V gives CDR1 WNHNN, CDR2 SYGVQD (reference sequence). This CDR3 is built from 13 residues. The CDR3 sequence: CASSEPDSTEAFF. The CDR3 DNA reads TGCGCCAGCAGTGAGCCCGACAGCACTGAAGCTTTCTTT.

This clone was recorded a few times. The rearrangement uses TRBV5-1 and TRBJ1-2, with D tentatively TRBD1 (5 bases). Germline V gene data show CDR1 as SGHRS and CDR2 as YFSETQ. V lost 1 base, J lost 8 bases, and 15 bases lay in between. There are 14 residues in the CDR3. The CDR3 region is CASSLQGPVEGYTF. CDR3 DNA sequence: TGCGCCAGCAGCTTGCAGGGCCCTGTGGAAGGCTACACCTTC.

The chain is built from TRBV5-1 and TRBJ2-2; 15 positions agree with TRBD2. The junction had 9 bases not matched to a gene; V was cut back by 4 bases and J by 2 bases. The CDR3 spans 19 residues. The germline CDR1 and CDR2 sequences are SGHRS and YFSETQ. CDR3 loop: CASSQTPGLAGGNTGELFF. For the CDR3, the DNA is TGCGCCAGCAGCCAAACCCCGGGACTAGCGGGGGGTAACACCGGGGAGCTGTTTTTT.

J is TRBJ1-4 and V is TRBV14; tentatively, D is TRBD1 (6 bases). The V end was cut by 5 bases, the J end by 7 bases, with 11 bases between. The length of the CDR3 is 13 residues. CDR1 and CDR2 (germline): SGHDN, FVKESK. As DNA, the CDR3 is TGTGCCAGCAGCACTCAGGGGTCTGAAAAACTGTTTTTT. This encodes CASSTQGSEKLFF. Full variable domain (missing parts from reference TRBV14 and TRBJ1-4): EAGVTQFPSHSVIEKGQTVTLRCDPISGHDNLYWYRRVMGKEIKFLLHFVKESKQDESGMPNNRFLAERTGGTYSTLKVQPAELEDSGVYFCASSTQGSEKLFFGSGTQLSVL.

This clone was seen only a few times. J is TRBJ1-5 and V is TRBV2; 9 bases map to TRBD1. Trimming cost V 5 bases and J 4 bases; bases outside gene matches: 3. The CDR3 has 14 residues. The V gene's germline CDR1 is SNHLY and CDR2 FYNNEI. The CDR3 DNA reads TGTGCCAGCAGTTTGGACAGGGGAAATCAGCCCCAGCATTTT. Translating gives CASSLDRGNQPQHF.

The chain couples TRBV11-3 to TRBJ2-7, with 7 positions matching TRBD1. The CDR3 sequence is 13 residues long. V lost 5 bases to trimming and J lost 4 bases; unmatched junction nucleotides: 5. The germline gives CDR1 SGHNT, CDR2 YENEEA. The CDR3 bases are TGTGCCAGCAGCGCCGGGACAGCGTACGAGCAGTACTTC. Residues: CASSAGTAYEQYF.

This chain uses TRBV7-3 with TRBJ2-7; tentatively, D is TRBD2 (6 bases). V dropped 3 bases and J dropped 6 bases, with 9 bases sitting between them. The length of the CDR3 is 12 residues. CDR1 and CDR2 (germline): SGHTA, FQGTGA. CDR3 sequence reads: CASSFGGAEQYF. The CDR3 bases are TGTGCCAGCAGCTTCGGAGGGGCCGAGCAGTACTTC.

This chain joins TRBV2 and TRBJ1-2, with a weak D call TRBD1 (5 bases). The V and J ends lost 8 bases and 2 bases respectively, with 12 bases between them. The CDR3 is 13 amino acids. The V gene's germline CDR1 is SNHLY and CDR2 FYNNEI. In nucleotides, the CDR3 is TGTGCCAGCGACCCGTCAGGGAACTATGGCTACACCTTC. This codes for CASDPSGNYGYTF.

The rearrangement links TRBV27 to TRBJ1-2; maybe TRBD1 (5 bases). The CDR3 consists of 16 residues. Trimming shortened V by 2 bases and J by 1 base, and 14 bases separated the two germline ends. CDR1 MNHEY and CDR2 SMNVEV come from the germline V gene (reference sequence). Here the CDR3 reads CASSLAGGRLNYGYTF. CDR3 nucleotide sequence: TGTGCCAGCAGTTTAGCGGGGGGGAGGCTTAACTATGGCTACACCTTC.

The chain carries TRBV2 and TRBJ1-2; 12 bases map to TRBD1. V lost 7 bases, J lost 8 bases, and 20 bases stayed unmatched. There are 18 residues in the CDR3. Germline CDR1 is SNHLY and CDR2 is FYNNEI. CDR3 region: CASTHSIFPGQGAEGYTF. The CDR3 DNA follows: TGTGCCAGCACCCACAGCATCTTTCCGGGACAGGGGGCAGAAGGCTACACCTTC.

The chain has TRBV27 and TRBJ1-2; D gene ambiguous. CDR1 and CDR2 from the germline V gene are MNHEY and SMNVEV (reference sequence). The CDR3 runs 13 residues. The germline V and J ends were trimmed by 5 bases and 8 bases, with 15 bases remaining between them. The CDR3 bases are TGTGCCAGCAGTCCCACAGACCCCTACGGCTACACCTTC. This gives the protein CASSPTDPYGYTF.

This sequence joins TRBV6-1 and TRBJ1-4; D gene unclear. With 2 bases removed from V and 13 bases from J, the gap between germline ends came to 20 bases. CDR3 length equals 15 residues. Germline values: CDR1 MNHNS, CDR2 SASEGT. CDR3 protein: CASSEHPGSRLGLFF. The CDR3 DNA sequence: TGTGCCAGCAGTGAACATCCCGGTTCCCGTCTAGGACTGTTTTTT.

This clone was recorded a few times. The chain couples TRBV10-3 to TRBJ2-7; possibly TRBD1 for D (5 bases). Between the trimmed V and J ends, which lost 0 bases and 2 bases, there was a span of 11 bases. CDR1 is ENHRY, CDR2 SYGVKD, per germline. The CDR3 is 15 residues long. The CDR3 DNA is TGTGCCATCAGTGAGTCGGGGCAGCCAACCTACGAGCAGTACTTC. This sequence encodes CAISESGQPTYEQYF.

The rearrangement joins TRBV4-2 to TRBJ2-1, with a tentative D call TRBD2 (6 bases). Germline CDR1 is LGHNA and CDR2 is YNFKEQ. V was pared by 0 bases and J by 9 bases, with 12 bases between. This CDR3 has 14 amino acids. The CDR3: CASSQDLGGREQFF. The CDR3 coding sequence is TGTGCCAGCAGCCAAGATCTCGGGGGACGTGAGCAGTTCTTC.

The chain combines TRBV25-1 with TRBJ2-5, with 9 bases matching TRBD2. This CDR3 comprises 16 residues. CDR1 MGHDK and CDR2 SYGVNS come from the germline V gene. Losses at the gene ends were 2 bases for V and 2 bases for J; bases not matched to a gene: 6. The CDR3 spells CASSEVGGGVQETQYF. For the CDR3, the DNA is TGTGCCAGCAGTGAAGTCGGCGGGGGGGTTCAAGAGACCCAGTACTTC.

The chain combines TRBV11-2 with TRBJ2-7; 7 nucleotides align to TRBD2. This CDR3 contains 17 residues. The ends lost 1 base at V and 1 base at J; junction bases unmatched: 10. In germline, CDR1 is SGHAT, CDR2 FQNNGV. CDR3 residues: CASSLGGGLLDSYEQYF. The CDR3 DNA reads as TGTGCCAGCAGCTTAGGGGGGGGACTACTAGATTCCTACGAGCAGTACTTC. Full variable domain (remainder filled in from reference TRBV11-2 and TRBJ2-7): EAGVAQSPRYKIIEKRQSVAFWCNPISGHATLYWYQQILGQGPKLLIQFQNNGVVDDSQLPKDRFSAERLKGVDSTLKIQPAKLEDSAVYLCASSLGGGLLDSYEQYFGPGTRLTVT.

This chain connects TRBV5-6 to TRBJ1-5, with a weak D call TRBD1 (5 bases). Germline loops: CDR1 SGHDT, CDR2 YYEEEE. The CDR3 has 15 amino acids. The V gene lost 4 bases and the J gene lost 0 bases, with 11 bases spanning the gap. CDR3 region: CASSQTAYSNQPQHF. CDR3 nucleotides: TGTGCCAGCAGCCAGACAGCTTATAGCAATCAGCCCCAGCATTTT.

The chain recombines TRBV9 with TRBJ1-1; D is unresolved. Germline V gives CDR1 SGDLS, CDR2 YYNGEE. V was pared by 0 bases and J by 2 bases, with 8 bases between. CDR3 length: 14 residues. CDR3 coding DNA: TGTGCCAGCAGCGTAGGGCAGGCCAACACTGAAGCTTTCTTT. Protein product: CASSVGQANTEAFF.

CDR3 residues: CASSLSLAVHEQYF. CDR3 bases: TGTGCCAGCAGCTTATCTCTGGCGGTCCACGAGCAGTACTTC. V and J are TRBV7-2 and TRBJ2-7; D unclear. Trimming left V 2 bases short and J 5 bases short, with 13 bases between. The CDR3 is 14 residues long. The germline V gene encodes CDR1 SGHTA and CDR2 FQGNSA.

CDR3 DNA sequence: TGTGCCAGTAGGGACCCCGGGACAGGGATTTACGAGCAGTACTTC. It specifies CASRDPGTGIYEQYF. The V and J genes are TRBV19 and TRBJ2-7; the match to TRBD1 covers 9 bases. Germline CDR1 LNHDA, CDR2 SQIVND (reference sequence). J lost 4 bases, V lost 6 bases, and 10 bases had no gene match. The CDR3 is 15 amino acids.

The chain links TRBV23-1 to TRBJ1-5, with 9 positions matching TRBD1. TRBV23-1 is sorted into the ORF group, with uncertain function. The V gene end was trimmed by 11 bases and the J gene end by 5 bases; junction bases not matched to a gene: 10. This CDR3 comprises 14 residues. In DNA, the CDR3 is TGCGCCGCCACCGGGACAGGGTCCTATCAGCCCCAGCATTTT. This sequence encodes CAATGTGSYQPQHF.

V and J are TRBV2 and TRBJ1-1; TRBD1 matches at 8 bases. The CDR3 covers 13 residues. Germline CDR1 SNHLY, CDR2 FYNNEI. The trim removed 6 bases at V and 4 bases at J, leaving 4 bases unmatched. The CDR3 protein is CASRDRGGTEAFF. CDR3 nucleotide sequence: TGTGCCAGCAGAGACAGGGGCGGCACTGAAGCTTTCTTT.

This clone was counted between two and nine times. The rearrangement joins TRBV2 to TRBJ1-1, with D perhaps TRBD1 (5 bases). Trimming took 4 bases from V and 1 from J, leaving 10 bases between them. Per germline, CDR1 SNHLY and CDR2 FYNNEI. The CDR3 spans 14 residues. DNA of the CDR3: TGTGCCAGCAGTGTGGCGACAGCGAACACTGAAGCTTTCTTT. It specifies CASSVATANTEAFF.

This rearrangement joins TRBV18 to TRBJ1-1; 10 bases fit TRBD1. The germline V gene encodes CDR1 KGHSH and CDR2 LQKENI. Trimming at V came to 6 bases and at J to 4 bases, leaving 5 bases not matched to a gene. The CDR3 runs 14 residues. The DNA for the CDR3 is TGTGCCAGCTCGCCGGGACAGGGGAGCACTGAAGCTTTCTTT. Protein product: CASSPGQGSTEAFF.

This clone has only one observation. The chain uses TRBV2 and TRBJ2-2; weak D call: TRBD1 (5 bases). Trimming pared 4 bases from V and 5 bases from J, leaving 8 bases between. CDR3 length equals 13 residues. In germline, CDR1 is SNHLY, CDR2 FYNNEI. The DNA for the CDR3 is TGTGCCAGCAGTGCAGACAGTACCGGGGAGCTGTTTTTT. Translation: CASSADSTGELFF.

The J gene is TRBJ1-1, the V gene TRBV5-1; 7 bases are a match to TRBD1. V dropped 7 bases and J dropped 3; count of bases not matched to a gene: 6. This CDR3 spans 13 amino acids. From germline, CDR1 is SGHRS and CDR2 YFSETQ. The CDR3 protein is CASALGGDTEAFF. The CDR3 nucleotides read TGCGCCAGCGCCTTAGGGGGCGACACTGAAGCTTTCTTT.